This entry lists 15 T cell receptor beta chains sequenced from one sample in a study of shared clonotypes between healthy human individuals. This table comes from immunoSEQ multiplex PCR, and its TCRdb copy is limited to in-frame clones, with some not included. The table lists around 1.6 million clones, 95% to 99% of them singletons. Sequencing was carried out using naive CD4+ T cells sorted from blood. As for subset: CD45RA+ positively selected. The receptor set was obtained from a man aged 30 to 39 in good health.

The chain employs TRBV6-5 and TRBJ2-7; 10 nucleotides match TRBD2. Germline values: CDR1 MNHEY, CDR2 SVGAGI. After removal of 0 bases from V and 9 bases from J, the junction contained 11 bases not matched to a gene. The CDR3 is made up of 16 amino acids. This CDR3 reads CASSYSSTSGDRGQYF. The CDR3, as DNA: TGTGCCAGCAGTTACTCGTCTACTAGCGGGGACCGTGGGCAGTACTTC.

The rearrangement joins TRBV18 to TRBJ2-3; a possible D gene is TRBD1 (6 bases). Trimming stripped 6 bases from V and 13 bases from J, with 14 bases between. Germline V gene data show CDR1 as KGHSH and CDR2 as LQKENI. There are 11 residues in the CDR3. CDR3: CASSQLSGEYF. The CDR3 DNA reads as TGTGCCAGCTCCCAACTTTCAGGGGAGTATTTT.

On this clone: In the same sample, other DNA sequences code for this CDR3. The chain is built from TRBV7-6 and TRBJ2-3; TRBD2 aligns across 9 bases. Germline-derived CDR1 and CDR2 are SGHVS and FNYEAQ. The CDR3 is 16 residues long. V shed 3 bases and J 0 bases; nucleotides not matched to a gene: 4. The CDR3 region has the DNA TGTGCCAGCAGCTTGGGGAGCGGGGGGAGCACAGATACGCAGTATTTT. It codes for CASSLGSGGSTDTQYF.

This clone was counted a single time. The chain joins TRBV6-6 to TRBJ2-3; D is undetermined. Trimming removed 2 bases from V and 6 bases from J, with 6 bases in between. The CDR3 spans 12 residues. The germline CDR1 and CDR2 sequences are MNHNY and SVGAGI (reference sequence). The CDR3 DNA is TGTGCCAGCAGTTACAGCTGGGATACGCAGTATTTT. Encoded protein: CASSYSWDTQYF.

This CDR3 reads CASSQEDRTGAQYF. Written as DNA, the CDR3 is TGCGCCAGCAGCCAAGAAGACAGAACCGGGGCGCAGTACTTC. The gene calls are TRBV4-1 and TRBJ2-7; D might be TRBD1 or TRBD2, each matching 5 bases. Germline CDR1 reads MGHRA; CDR2 reads YSYEKL. V lost 0 bases, J lost 9 bases, and 15 bases lay in between. This CDR3 comprises 14 residues.

The chain is built from TRBV5-1 and TRBJ2-7; 8 positions match TRBD1. Per germline, CDR1 SGHRS and CDR2 YFSETQ. J gave up 1 base and V 3 bases, and 6 bases lay outside the gene matches. This CDR3 comprises 15 residues. The CDR3 region has the DNA TGCGCCAGCAGCTCGACAGGGGCAGGTTCCTACGAGCAGTACTTC. Amino acids: CASSSTGAGSYEQYF.

The V call is TRBV11-2, the J call TRBJ2-5; no definite D call. Gene TRBJ2-7 matches the end of the DNA better, so the J call may be wrong. This CDR3 region has 11 residues. Per germline, CDR1 SGHAT and CDR2 FQNNGV. CDR3 sequence (DNA): TGTGCCAGCAGCCTTCTTCTCGAGCAGTACTTC. Protein: CASSLLLEQYF.

This clone was detected only once. This chain uses TRBV5-1 with TRBJ2-1; D is undetermined. Germline V gene data show CDR1 as SGHRS and CDR2 as YFSETQ. V lost 2 bases and J lost 4, with 7 bases in between. The length of the CDR3 is 13 residues. The DNA for the CDR3 is TGCGCCAGCAGCTTAGCGAATTACAATGAGCAGTTCTTC. Its protein is CASSLANYNEQFF.

The V call is TRBV30, the J call TRBJ1-2; 11 nucleotides agree with TRBD1. The germline CDR1 and CDR2 sequences are GTSNPN and SVGIG (reference sequence). Losses at the gene ends were 2 bases for V and 4 bases for J; bases not matched to a gene: 12. The CDR3 is 17 amino acids. The CDR3 loop reads CAWSRAGQGVSAYGYTF. CDR3 DNA: TGTGCCTGGAGTCGGGCGGGACAGGGGGTTTCTGCCTATGGCTACACCTTC.

Notes on this clone: Other DNA sequences in the sample encode the same CDR3. The chain uses TRBV11-2 and TRBJ2-7; D is unclear. The CDR3 covers 11 residues. CDR1 SGHAT and CDR2 FQNNGV come from the germline V gene. Trimming shortened V by 6 bases and J by 2 bases, and 5 bases separated the two germline ends. DNA of the CDR3: TGTGCCAGCAGTCCCGCCTACGAGCAGTACTTC. This sequence encodes CASSPAYEQYF. Based on the CDR3 plus reference TRBV11-2 and TRBJ2-7, the full variable domain is EAGVAQSPRYKIIEKRQSVAFWCNPISGHATLYWYQQILGQGPKLLIQFQNNGVVDDSQLPKDRFSAERLKGVDSTLKIQPAKLEDSAVYLCASSPAYEQYFGPGTRLTVT.

This sequence joins TRBV5-1 and TRBJ2-5; possibly TRBD1 for D (6 bases). V lost 4 bases, J lost 5 bases, and 12 bases lay in between. Germline-derived CDR1 and CDR2 are SGHRS and YFSETQ. The CDR3 covers 13 residues. CDR3 nucleotides: TGCGCCAGCAGCGCAGGGGATTTCGAGACCCAGTACTTC. Its translation: CASSAGDFETQYF.

The chain employs TRBV2 and TRBJ1-2; TRBD1 might be the D (6 bases). CDR3 length: 15 amino acids. Looked up from germline, CDR1 is SNHLY and CDR2 is FYNNEI. V shed 2 bases and J shed 4 bases, with 14 bases lying between them. This chain's CDR3 is CASSESTGSFYGYTF. CDR3 nucleotide sequence: TGTGCCAGCAGTGAATCTACAGGGTCGTTCTATGGCTACACCTTC.

The V call is TRBV9, the J call TRBJ1-5; D is unclear. With 7 bases removed from V and 4 bases from J, the gap between germline ends came to 12 bases. The CDR3 runs to 13 residues. The germline gives CDR1 SGDLS, CDR2 YYNGEE. The CDR3 nucleotides read TGTGCCAGCGGGAGGGATGGAAATCAGCCCCAGCATTTT. Translated: CASGRDGNQPQHF.

The chain has TRBV4-3 and TRBJ2-2; TRBD1 matches at 8 bases. Trimming removed 2 bases from V and 2 bases from J; junction bases left unmatched: 4. The CDR3 sequence is 16 residues long. Germline V gene lookup returns CDR1 LGHNA and CDR2 YSLEER. CDR3 sequence reads: CASSQSTGVNTGELFF. The CDR3, as DNA: TGCGCCAGCAGCCAATCGACAGGGGTTAACACCGGGGAGCTGTTTTTT.

This chain joins TRBV2 and TRBJ1-5; D is perhaps TRBD1 (5 bases). The CDR3 totals 13 residues. Between the trimmed V and J ends, which lost 7 bases and 3 bases, there was a span of 10 bases. Germline CDR1 and CDR2: SNHLY and FYNNEI. DNA for the CDR3: TGTGCCAGCATGGAGGGGTCCAATCAGCCCCAGCATTTT. Translation: CASMEGSNQPQHF.